The clone carrying this T cell receptor beta chain was seen a few times. Its antigen remains unidentified. The length of the CDR3 is 13 residues. CDR1 is SQVTM, CDR2 ANQGSEA, per germline. Time point specified: persistent/refractory GD, antithyroid drugs over 5 years with positive TRAb. Extracted PBMC RNA gave rise to the TCR library. Arm-PCR of CDR3 regions and iRepertoire HTBI primers were used to build TCR beta libraries. Original processing methods: Spanning all samples, the identified segments comprised some 62 TRBV and over 13 TRBJ. Each CDR3 protein is one row after TCRdb ran MiXCR on the multiplex PCR reads. For this entry, the V and J calls and clone size follow TCRdb and not the study's own pipeline. The data show roughly 400,000 distinct CDR3 sequences, around 21% seen once. The data are from a study of regulatory T cells in long-lasting Graves disease. About the study: Those with persistent Graves' disease had received antithyroid drugs for over 5 years with positive TSH receptor antibodies. Broader study findings: Those with persistent disease had in common more public clonotypes (2,741) than new patients (roughly 1,000).

The origin of this receptor is a female donor with Graves disease. The gene calls are TRBV29-1 and TRBJ2-4; 8 nucleotides align to TRBD1. TRBJ2-7 explains the end of the DNA better; the J call may be wrong. The material sequenced was peripheral blood mononuclear cells (PBMCs), taken when the disease was refractory, from a patient treated with antithyroid drugs. CDR3 amino acids: CSFPQGEVSEQYF. DNA of the CDR3: TGCAGCTTCCCACAGGGGGAGGTAAGCGAGCAGTACTTC.